Each of the 11 T cell receptor beta chains below was sequenced from the same sample in a study of yellow fever vaccine responses in identical twins. MiXCR, applied by TCRdb to the RT-PCR reads, yields one record per CDR3 protein. The table lists about 8,700 distinct CDR3 sequences, around 80% of them singletons. The sample was T cells from blood (PBMCs), unsorted or a sorted subset (not recorded which), taken before or after yellow fever vaccination (not recorded which). All receptors come from a woman between 18 and 29 years old who received the yellow fever vaccine.

A few counts support this clonotype. CDR3: CASSLDPIGREQYF. For the CDR3, the DNA is TGCGCCAGCAGCTTGGATCCGATTGGGAGAGAGCAGTACTTC. This sequence joins TRBV5-1 and TRBJ2-7; D is possibly TRBD2 (5 bases). There are 14 residues in the CDR3. Germline V gives CDR1 SGHRS, CDR2 YFSETQ. With 0 bases removed from V and 7 bases from J, the gap between germline ends came to 14 bases.

This CDR3 reads CASKGQENTEAFF. The CDR3, as DNA: TGTGCCAGCAAGGGACAGGAGAACACTGAAGCTTTCTTT. The chain uses TRBV2 and TRBJ1-1; 8 bases line up with TRBD1. This CDR3 has 13 residues. Per germline, CDR1 SNHLY and CDR2 FYNNEI. Germline trimming cut 7 bases from V and 1 base from J; bases unmatched to any gene: 2.

This chain connects TRBV7-8 to TRBJ2-3; no clear D. Germline V CDR1 and CDR2: SGHVS, FQNEAQ. The CDR3 runs to 13 residues. Deletions cut 4 bases from V and 6 bases from J, with 11 bases between. CDR3 sequence: CASSSPQQDTQYF. Here the CDR3 DNA reads TGTGCCAGCAGCTCCCCCCAGCAGGATACGCAGTATTTT.

The rearrangement links TRBV29-1 to TRBJ2-1; 9 bases are shared with TRBD2. Germline V gene sequence: CDR1 SQVTM, CDR2 ANQGSEA. The ends lost 4 bases at V and 8 bases at J; junction bases unmatched: 9. The CDR3 runs to 14 residues. The CDR3 here is CSVVTGTSIYEQFF. The CDR3 region has the DNA TGCAGCGTTGTGACCGGGACTAGCATCTATGAGCAGTTCTTC.

The chain has TRBV18 and TRBJ2-1; TRBD2 matches 8 bases. After removal of 2 bases from V and 5 bases from J, the junction contained 5 bases not matched to a gene. The CDR3 runs to 15 residues. In germline, CDR1 is KGHSH, CDR2 LQKENI. The CDR3 sequence is CASSPRLAIDNEQFF. Here the CDR3 DNA reads TGTGCCAGCTCACCAAGACTAGCGATAGACAATGAGCAGTTCTTC.

The chain combines TRBV2 with TRBJ2-3; the match to TRBD1 covers 7 bases. The CDR3 covers 15 residues. Germline CDR1 is SNHLY and CDR2 is FYNNEI. Trimming at V came to 6 bases and at J to 2 bases, leaving 8 bases not matched to a gene. Here the CDR3 reads CASRKTGAATDTQYF. CDR3 DNA sequence: TGTGCCAGCAGGAAAACAGGGGCGGCCACAGATACGCAGTATTTT.

The J gene is TRBJ2-5, the V gene TRBV12-3 or TRBV12-4; TRBD2 aligns across 7 bases. J gave up 2 bases and V 4 bases, and 13 bases lay outside the gene matches. CDR3 length equals 17 residues. CDR3 DNA sequence: TGTGCCAGCAGTTCCAATAGCGGGCCAGATTGGCAAGAGACCCAGTACTTC. It translates to CASSSNSGPDWQETQYF.

This rearrangement joins TRBV4-2 to TRBJ2-5; 7 bases agree with TRBD1. The germline CDR1 and CDR2 sequences are LGHNA and YNFKEQ. Trimming cost V 0 bases and J 5 bases; bases outside gene matches: 6. The CDR3 totals 15 residues. The CDR3 DNA follows: TGTGCCAGCAGCCAAGATCGGACAGGATCGGAGACCCAGTACTTC. Translated, it gives CASSQDRTGSETQYF.

This sequence joins TRBV4-2 and TRBJ2-7; tentatively, D is TRBD2 (6 bases). Trimming pared 9 bases from V and 2 bases from J, leaving 11 bases between. CDR3 length: 12 residues. Per the germline V gene, CDR1 is LGHNA and CDR2 is YNFKEQ. CDR3 sequence (DNA): TGTGCCAGGGGGACTCACACCTACGAGCAGTACTTC. Protein product: CARGTHTYEQYF.

The J gene is TRBJ2-3, the V gene TRBV24-1; D remains unclear. CDR1 and CDR2 (germline): KGHDR, SFDVKD. This CDR3 spans 13 amino acids. The ends were cut back, 2 bases at V and 2 bases at J, with 4 bases in the middle. In DNA, the CDR3 is TGTGCCACCAGTGATTCGACCACAGATACGCAGTATTTT. Its translation: CATSDSTTDTQYF.

The gene calls are TRBV28 and TRBJ2-3; D is undetermined. This CDR3 spans 12 amino acids. Trimming removed 6 bases from V and 5 bases from J, with 9 bases in between. Germline loops: CDR1 MDHEN, CDR2 SYDVKM. CDR3 in amino acids: CASRNLGDTQYF. The CDR3 coding sequence is TGTGCCAGCAGAAACCTAGGAGATACGCAGTATTTT.